This T cell receptor (beta chain) was obtained from a study of T cells in Graves' hyperthyroidism and ophthalmopathy. Study details: Peripheral blood collection took place at initial diagnosis, before any treatment. General study results and limits: Progression to ophthalmopathy was predicted a median of about six months early.

This clonotype has just one count. Its antigen is not identified. Diagnostic decisions used clinical symptoms, serum thyroxine and TRAb, thyroid ultrasound and orbital computed tomography. Using RNA transcripts as the source, TCR beta CDR3 regions were amplified. The HTBI primer set served for first-round RT-PCR of the TCR CDR3. TCRdb fed the multiplex PCR reads into MiXCR, producing one record per CDR3 protein. The table has about 400,000 distinct CDR3 sequences, 15% seen once. Sequenced input: blood. The sequence came from a woman aged 25 to 45 with Graves' hyperthyroidism.

The CDR3 here is CASSEIVAGLVTNEKLFF. The CDR3 nucleotides are TGTGCCAGCAGTGAAATAGTTGCGGGGCTAGTAACTAATGAAAAACTGTTTTTT. The V and J genes are TRBV6-1 and TRBJ1-4; D perhaps matches TRBD1 (5 bases). With 2 bases removed from V and 1 base from J, the gap between germline ends came to 17 bases. The CDR3 consists of 18 residues. Germline loops: CDR1 MNHNS, CDR2 SASEGT.